These 28 T cell receptor beta chains came from one sample sequenced in a study of blood T cell repertoires in COVID-19. The assay was immunoSEQ multiplex PCR, and TCRdb's table has in-frame clones only and misses some. Of around 190,000 clones in the sample, roughly 83% were seen once. The sample was peripheral blood. Receptor source: a woman aged 40 to 55 with COVID-19, enrolled during active disease.

V and J are TRBV5-4 and TRBJ2-5; weak D call: TRBD2 (5 bases). Trimming removed 0 bases from V and 5 bases from J, with 14 bases in between. This CDR3 is built from 15 residues. CDR1 SGHNT and CDR2 YYREEE come from the germline V gene (reference sequence). The CDR3: CASSLVASRRETQYF. DNA for the CDR3: TGTGCCAGCAGCTTGGTAGCATCTCGGAGGGAGACCCAGTACTTC.

V gene TRBV15 combines with J gene TRBJ2-1, with 8 nucleotides matching TRBD2. The CDR3 sequence is 14 residues long. Germline V gives CDR1 LNHNV, CDR2 YYDKDF (reference sequence). Germline trimming cut 3 bases from V and 4 bases from J; bases unmatched to any gene: 2. In DNA, the CDR3 is TGTGCCACCAGCAGGCGGGGGGCATACAATGAGCAGTTCTTC. Its translation: CATSRRGAYNEQFF.

The chain carries TRBV7-8 and TRBJ2-3; D possibly corresponds to TRBD1 (5 bases). Trimming stripped 7 bases from V and 6 bases from J, with 17 bases between. Germline V gene sequence: CDR1 SGHVS, CDR2 FQNEAQ. This CDR3 comprises 14 residues. The DNA for the CDR3 is TGTGCCAGCACCCCCTGGAGCTCAGGGGATACGCAGTATTTT. Protein: CASTPWSSGDTQYF.

The chain uses TRBV29-1 and TRBJ2-2; 10 nucleotides agree with TRBD2. The CDR3 has 15 amino acids. Germline-derived CDR1 and CDR2 are SQVTM and ANQGSEA. J lost 0 bases, V lost 7 bases, and 5 bases had no gene match. CDR3 nucleotides: TGCAGCGGGATGAGCGGGGGGGCGAACACCGGGGAGCTGTTTTTT. Translating gives CSGMSGGANTGELFF.

The gene calls are TRBV7-9 and TRBJ2-7; 8 bases align to TRBD1. The V gene's germline CDR1 is SEHNR and CDR2 FQNEAQ (reference sequence). V shed 2 bases, J shed 3 bases, and the junction held 3 bases outside the gene matches. The CDR3 runs 14 residues. For the CDR3, the DNA is TGTGCCAGCAGCTTAACCACAGGGGGCTACGAGCAGTACTTC. Translated: CASSLTTGGYEQYF.

This sequence joins TRBV6-6 and TRBJ1-4; 11 nucleotides align to TRBD1. Per germline, CDR1 MNHNY and CDR2 SVGAGI (reference sequence). The V gene end was trimmed by 7 bases and the J gene end by 5 bases; junction bases not matched to a gene: 9. The CDR3 spans 16 residues. The CDR3 region has the DNA TGTGCCAGCACCTCGGGACAGGGGGTTGCCAATGAAAAACTGTTTTTT. Its protein is CASTSGQGVANEKLFF.

Comment on this clone: Being one base from a much bigger clone, this may be a read error. The genes are TRBV7-2 and TRBJ1-6, with 7 bases aligning to TRBD1. Germline-derived CDR1 and CDR2 are SGHTA and FQGNSA. This CDR3 has 15 residues. Trimming removed 4 bases from V and 0 bases from J; junction bases left unmatched: 0. CDR3 region: CASSSGGSYNSPLHF. The CDR3 region has the DNA TGTGCCAGCAGCTCAGGGGGCTCCTATAATTCACCCCTCCACTTT. The full variable domain, in which reference TRBV7-2 and TRBJ1-6 provide the parts outside the CDR3, is GAGVSQSPSNKVTEKGKDVELRCDPISGHTALYWYRQSLGQGLEFLIYFQGNSAPDKSGLPSDRFSAERTGGSVSTLTIQRTQQEDSAVYLCASSSGGSYNSPLHFGNGTRLTVT.

The chain carries TRBV5-1 and TRBJ2-2; 8 bases line up with TRBD1. J was trimmed by 8 bases and V by 0 bases; bases with no gene match: 9. Germline CDR1 is SGHRS and CDR2 is YFSETQ. The CDR3 is 16 amino acids. The CDR3 sequence is CASSLGDRPARGELFF. The CDR3 coding sequence is TGCGCCAGCAGCTTGGGGGACAGGCCCGCGCGGGGGGAGCTGTTTTTT.

The J gene is TRBJ2-3, the V gene TRBV5-1, with D possibly being TRBD1 or TRBD2 (6 bases each). Germline V gives CDR1 SGHRS, CDR2 YFSETQ. The V gene lost 4 bases and the J gene lost 0 bases, with 12 bases spanning the gap. This CDR3 region has 15 residues. For the CDR3, the DNA is TGCGCCAGCAGCCTGGGAGGACAGAGCACAGATACGCAGTATTTT. Its protein is CASSLGGQSTDTQYF.

The chain joins TRBV29-1 to TRBJ1-2; D is perhaps TRBD1 (6 bases). Germline V gene data show CDR1 as SQVTM and CDR2 as ANQGSEA. V was cut by 7 bases and J by 7 bases, with 28 bases left in between. This CDR3 comprises 16 residues. The CDR3 region has the DNA TGCAGCGCCTCAAAACAGGGTGCAGTATCAGGATCTGGCTACACCTTC. Encoded protein: CSASKQGAVSGSGYTF.

The CDR3 nucleotides are TGCGCCAGCAGTGAGCAGGGGGTCCAGCCCCAGCATTTT. Amino acid sequence: CASSEQGVQPQHF. The rearrangement links TRBV10-2 to TRBJ1-5; 7 bases align to TRBD1. Per germline, CDR1 WSHSY and CDR2 SAAADI. The CDR3 length is 13 residues. The trim removed 2 bases at V and 7 bases at J, leaving 2 bases unmatched.

In this sample, this clone turned up a few times. This chain uses TRBV28 with TRBJ1-2; 9 nucleotides align to TRBD1. The CDR3 length is 13 residues. In germline, CDR1 is MDHEN, CDR2 SYDVKM. Germline trimming cut 8 bases from V and 5 bases from J; bases unmatched to any gene: 6. The CDR3 loop is CASSEQGAYGYTF. DNA for the CDR3: TGTGCCAGCTCCGAACAGGGGGCTTATGGCTACACCTTC.

The chain employs TRBV27 and TRBJ1-2; a possible D gene is TRBD1 (5 bases). The CDR3 totals 13 residues. The germline V and J ends were trimmed by 1 base and 4 bases, with 7 bases remaining between them. Germline loops: CDR1 MNHEY, CDR2 SMNVEV (reference sequence). CDR3 loop: CASSLLGGYGYTF. The CDR3, as DNA: TGTGCCAGCAGTTTATTGGGGGGCTATGGCTACACCTTC.

This chain connects TRBV19 to TRBJ1-1, with TRBD1 as a possible D gene (5 bases). CDR3 length: 13 amino acids. The V end lost 3 bases, the J end lost 10 bases, and 15 bases lay between the germline ends. Germline V lookup: CDR1 LNHDA, CDR2 SQIVND (reference sequence). The CDR3, as DNA: TGTGCCAGTAGTATGTCAGGAGTGGGGGGAGCTTTCTTT. Translation: CASSMSGVGGAFF. Full variable domain (missing parts from reference TRBV19 and TRBJ1-1): DGGITQSPKYLFRKEGQNVTLSCEQNLNHDAMYWYRQDPGQGLRLIYYSQIVNDFQKGDIAEGYSVSREKKESFPLTVTSAQKNPTAFYLCASSMSGVGGAFFGQGTRLTVV.

This sequence joins TRBV18 and TRBJ1-2, with 8 bases identical to TRBD1. Germline values: CDR1 KGHSH, CDR2 LQKENI. Trimming took 4 bases from V and 8 from J; bases not matched to a gene: 12. CDR3 length: 15 residues. The CDR3 reads CASSLNSEQGAGYTF. The CDR3, as DNA: TGTGCCAGCTCACTGAATAGTGAGCAGGGGGCCGGCTACACCTTC. Full variable domain (missing parts from reference TRBV18 and TRBJ1-2): NAGVMQNPRHLVRRRGQEARLRCSPMKGHSHVYWYRQLPEEGLKFMVYLQKENIIDESGMPKERFSAEFPKEGPSILRIQQVVRGDSAAYFCASSLNSEQGAGYTFGSGTRLTVV.

V gene TRBV29-1 combines with J gene TRBJ1-1; tentative D call: TRBD1 (6 bases). V lost 6 bases and J 11 bases, leaving 19 bases between the germline ends. The CDR3 contains 12 residues. Per the germline V gene, CDR1 is SQVTM and CDR2 is ANQGSEA. CDR3: CSVRAAGEGAFF. CDR3 coding DNA: TGCAGCGTGCGAGCGGCAGGGGAGGGGGCTTTCTTT.

This clone turned up a few times. The V call is TRBV19, the J call TRBJ1-1; D possibly corresponds to TRBD1 (6 bases). The V end lost 6 bases, the J end lost 4 bases, and 15 bases lay between the germline ends. The CDR3 covers 14 residues. CDR1 LNHDA and CDR2 SQIVND come from the germline V gene (reference sequence). This chain's CDR3 is CASRPHREITEAFF. In DNA form, the CDR3 reads TGTGCCAGTAGGCCTCACAGGGAGATCACTGAAGCTTTCTTT. The full variable domain, completed using reference TRBV19 and TRBJ1-1, is DGGITQSPKYLFRKEGQNVTLSCEQNLNHDAMYWYRQDPGQGLRLIYYSQIVNDFQKGDIAEGYSVSREKKESFPLTVTSAQKNPTAFYLCASRPHREITEAFFGQGTRLTVV.

The chain employs TRBV4-2 and TRBJ1-4; D might be TRBD1 (5 bases). CDR1 and CDR2 from the germline V gene are LGHNA and YNFKEQ. The CDR3 length is 16 residues. The V end was cut by 4 bases, the J end by 1 base, with 13 bases between. CDR3: CASSPGSQGTNEKLFF. In DNA form, the CDR3 reads TGTGCCAGCAGCCCCGGATCCCAGGGAACTAATGAAAAACTGTTTTTT.

The genes are TRBV14 and TRBJ1-2; D possibly corresponds to TRBD1 (5 bases). The ends were cut back, 5 bases at V and 6 bases at J, with 13 bases in the middle. The CDR3 spans 13 residues. Germline loops: CDR1 SGHDN, CDR2 FVKESK. This CDR3 is CASSSAGGDGYTF. In DNA form, the CDR3 reads TGTGCCAGCAGCTCCGCCGGGGGAGATGGCTACACCTTC.

Remarks on this clone: The identical CDR3 is also encoded by other nucleotide sequences in the sample. The rearrangement links TRBV9 to TRBJ1-1, with a weak D call TRBD1 (5 bases). The CDR3 covers 13 residues. Germline V CDR1 and CDR2: SGDLS, YYNGEE. V lost 2 bases to trimming and J lost 3 bases, with 8 bases between them. The CDR3 bases are TGTGCCAGCAGCGTGGGGGGTTACACTGAAGCTTTCTTT. This codes for CASSVGGYTEAFF.

This clone was picked up one time. The chain recombines TRBV7-2 with TRBJ1-2, with TRBD1 matching over 7 bases. The CDR3 loop spans 16 amino acids. Trimming cost V 4 bases and J 0 bases; bases outside gene matches: 8. The germline V gene has CDR1 SGHTA and CDR2 FQGNSA. The CDR3 DNA is TGTGCCAGCAGCTGGGACAGTGCTCGGGCTAACTATGGCTACACCTTC. This encodes CASSWDSARANYGYTF.

V and J are TRBV10-3 and TRBJ2-1; 7 nucleotides align to TRBD2. Germline trimming cut 0 bases from V and 5 bases from J; bases unmatched to any gene: 10. In germline, CDR1 is ENHRY, CDR2 SYGVKD. There are 17 residues in the CDR3. Written as DNA, the CDR3 is TGTGCCATCAGTGAGTCAAAGGGGAGGGGTGGCCACAATGAGCAGTTCTTC. Translation gives CAISESKGRGGHNEQFF.

The chain links TRBV7-2 to TRBJ2-7; tentatively, D is TRBD2 (6 bases). The CDR3 is 13 amino acids. V lost 1 base and J lost 7, with 11 bases in between. The germline CDR1 and CDR2 sequences are SGHTA and FQGNSA. The CDR3 here is CASSLVPGREQYF. CDR3 DNA sequence: TGTGCCAGCAGCTTAGTCCCGGGGAGGGAGCAGTACTTC.

CDR3 in DNA: TGCGCCAGCAGTGGACGACTAGATAACGAGCAGTACTTC. It translates to CASSGRLDNEQYF. The chain has TRBV10-1 and TRBJ2-7, with a weak D call TRBD2 (6 bases). V was trimmed by 4 bases and J by 5 bases, leaving 12 bases between them. The germline V gene has CDR1 WNHNN and CDR2 SYGVQD (reference sequence). This CDR3 is built from 13 residues.

In this sample, this clone turned up once. This rearrangement joins TRBV5-6 to TRBJ1-1; 7 nucleotides agree with TRBD1. In germline, CDR1 is SGHDT, CDR2 YYEEEE. Trimming removed 2 bases from V and 1 base from J; junction bases left unmatched: 2. The length of the CDR3 is 14 residues. The CDR3 region is CASSFGTENTEAFF. CDR3 bases: TGTGCCAGCAGCTTCGGGACAGAGAACACTGAAGCTTTCTTT.

V gene TRBV2 combines with J gene TRBJ2-7; D possibly corresponds to TRBD2 (7 bases). CDR1 and CDR2 (germline): SNHLY, FYNNEI. The CDR3 runs to 14 residues. V was trimmed by 6 bases and J by 3 bases, leaving 15 bases between them. The CDR3 reads CASSLQGGGYEQYF. CDR3 in DNA: TGTGCCAGCAGCCTACAGGGAGGGGGCTACGAGCAGTACTTC.

The V call is TRBV11-3, the J call TRBJ1-1; a possible D gene is TRBD1 (5 bases). CDR1 and CDR2 from the germline V gene are SGHNT and YENEEA. The V end was cut by 3 bases, the J end by 3 bases, with 8 bases between. CDR3 length: 13 residues. The CDR3 protein is CASSLSGYTEAFF. The DNA of the CDR3 is TGTGCCAGCAGCTTGTCAGGGTACACTGAAGCTTTCTTT.

This chain connects TRBV5-8 to TRBJ1-3, with a possible D match to TRBD1 (6 bases). The CDR3 runs 16 residues. Trimming stripped 7 bases from V and 0 bases from J, with 17 bases between. Germline CDR1 and CDR2: SGHTS and YDEGEE. In nucleotides, the CDR3 is TGTGCCAGCTCGAGGGCGGACAGAATCTCTGGAAACACCATATATTTT. Its protein product is CASSRADRISGNTIYF.